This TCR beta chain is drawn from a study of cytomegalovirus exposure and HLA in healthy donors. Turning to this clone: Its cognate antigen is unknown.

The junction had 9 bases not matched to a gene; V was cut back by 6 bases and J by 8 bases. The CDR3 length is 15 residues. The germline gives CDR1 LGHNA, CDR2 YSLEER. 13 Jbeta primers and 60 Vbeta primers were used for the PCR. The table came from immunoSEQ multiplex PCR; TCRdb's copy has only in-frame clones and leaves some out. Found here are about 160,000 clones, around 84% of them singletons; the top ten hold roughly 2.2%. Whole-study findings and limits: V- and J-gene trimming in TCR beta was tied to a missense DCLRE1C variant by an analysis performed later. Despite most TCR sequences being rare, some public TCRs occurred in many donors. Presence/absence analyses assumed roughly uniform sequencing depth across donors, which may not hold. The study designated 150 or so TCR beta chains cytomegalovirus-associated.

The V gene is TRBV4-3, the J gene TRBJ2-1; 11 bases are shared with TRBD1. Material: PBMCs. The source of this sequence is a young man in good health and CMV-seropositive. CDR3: CASSYGTGGIDEQFF. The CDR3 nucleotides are TGCGCCAGCAGTTACGGGACAGGGGGAATCGATGAGCAGTTCTTC.